A selection of T cell receptor beta chains follows, all from one sample in a study of T cell clones after liver transplantation. TCRdb's copy holds only in-frame clones and misses some; the assay was immunoSEQ multiplex PCR. This sample has 45,000 to 60,000 clones, with approximately 87% found just once. The material sequenced was CD8+ T cells from blood, taken 12 months after liver transplant. The receptors originated from a human patient who received a liver transplant. Among the T cells, some may be from the graft donor. Each CDR3 is given with its conserved first and last residue. A D gene is named only where the DNA matches it firmly. Clone size is not always given. Where it is, it says once, few, many or a class for expanded clones.

NA	TRBV15	NA	TRBJ2-6	CAVAIRESYASGANVLTF	TGTGCCGTCGCCATAAGGGAAAGTTATGCCTCTGGGGCCAACGTCCTGACTTTC
once	TRBV11-2	NA	TRBJ2-2	CASSLSQGLGPNTGELFF	TGTGCCAGCAGCTTGAGTCAGGGATTAGGGCCAAACACCGGGGAGCTGTTTTTT
NA	TRBV11-2	NA	TRBJ1-1	CASSTGPLTSMNTEAFF	TGTGCCAGCAGCACCGGGCCTTTGACCAGCATGAACACTGAAGCTTTCTTT
once	TRBV2	TRBD2	TRBJ2-1	CASSILASGSLRDNEQFF	TGTGCCAGCAGTATCCTCGCTAGCGGGAGCCTAAGGGACAATGAGCAGTTCTTC
NA	TRBV13	TRBD1	TRBJ2-7	CASSSQGLASYEQYF	TGTGCCAGCAGCTCACAGGGGTTAGCTAGCTACGAGCAGTACTTC
NA	TRBV23-1	NA	TRBJ2-7	CASSPPHYEQYF	TGCGCCAGCAGCCCCCCCCATTACGAGCAGTACTTC
NA	TRBV7-6	NA	TRBJ1-1	CASSLGQGEAFF	TGTGCCAGCAGCTTAGGGCAGGGTGAAGCTTTCTTT
NA	TRBV30	TRBD1	TRBJ1-3	CAWSRGLGNTIYF	TGTGCCTGGAGCAGGGGGCTTGGAAACACCATATATTTT
NA	TRBV27	NA	TRBJ2-1	CASSLSEYEQFF	TGTGCCAGCAGTCTCTCGGAGTATGAGCAGTTCTTC
NA	TRBV29-1	NA	TRBJ2-1	CSVGGTPLSYEQFF	TGCAGCGTAGGCGGGACACCTTTATCTTATGAGCAGTTCTTC
few	TRBV12-5	TRBD2	TRBJ2-1	CASGSGLAGGITNEQFF	TGTGCTAGTGGTTCTGGACTAGCGGGAGGCATAACGAATGAGCAGTTCTTC
NA	TRBV5-1	TRBD2	TRBJ2-1	CASSLFRTSGRVWNEQFF	TGCGCCAGCAGCTTGTTTCGGACTAGCGGGAGGGTATGGAATGAGCAGTTCTTC
once	TRBV5-1	NA	TRBJ2-7	CACHHPAGPSYEQYF	TGCGCCTGCCATCACCCGGCGGGCCCGTCCTACGAGCAGTACTTC
once	TRBV19	NA	TRBJ1-1	CASSIRSAGTEAFF	TGTGCCAGTAGTATTCGGTCGGCGGGCACTGAAGCTTTCTTT
NA	TRBV2	TRBD1	TRBJ1-1	CASSESGQGVEAFF	TGTGCCAGCAGTGAGTCAGGACAGGGGGTTGAAGCTTTCTTT
once	TRBV19	NA	TRBJ2-7	CASSIGGLKWEQYF	TGTGCCAGTAGTATTGGGGGTCTGAAGTGGGAGCAGTACTTC
NA	TRBV9	NA	TRBJ1-2	CVSSVGTNYGYTF	TGTGTCAGCAGCGTCGGGACAAACTATGGCTACACCTTC
NA	TRBV27	NA	TRBJ2-1	CASSLLAGGYNEQFF	TGTGCCAGCAGTTTACTTGCAGGCGGCTACAATGAGCAGTTCTTC
NA	TRBV6-5	NA	TRBJ2-1	CASSHQWATDEQFF	TGTGCCAGCAGCCACCAGTGGGCGACGGATGAGCAGTTCTTC
NA	TRBV19	NA	TRBJ2-7	CATSQGNEQYF	TGTGCCACCTCACAGGGAAACGAGCAGTACTTC
NA	TRBV19	NA	TRBJ1-2	CASSIDGEELDGYTF	TGTGCCAGTAGTATAGACGGGGAGGAGTTAGATGGCTACACCTTC
NA	TRBV2	NA	TRBJ2-1	CASRGRDEQFF	TGTGCCAGCAGGGGACGGGATGAGCAGTTCTTC
NA	TRBV28	TRBD2	TRBJ2-1	CASDLAGVGNEQFF	TGTGCCAGCGATTTAGCGGGAGTCGGTAATGAGCAGTTCTTC
NA	TRBV7-2	NA	TRBJ2-7	CASSQGGAATYEQYF	TGTGCCAGCAGCCAGGGGGGGGCAGCCACCTACGAGCAGTACTTC
NA	TRBV5-8	TRBD1	TRBJ1-2	CASSPPQGTFYGYTF	TGTGCCAGCAGCCCCCCACAGGGGACCTTCTATGGCTACACCTTC
NA	TRBV28	TRBD1	TRBJ2-2	CASSMGQTNTGELFF	TGTGCCAGCAGCATGGGACAGACGAACACCGGGGAGCTGTTTTTT
NA	TRBV20-1	NA	TRBJ2-1	CSAPLYNEQFF	TGCAGTGCTCCGTTGTACAATGAGCAGTTCTTC
NA	TRBV27	NA	TRBJ2-7	CASSWVGPDYEQYF	TGTGCCAGCAGTTGGGTCGGGCCCGACTACGAGCAGTACTTC
NA	TRBV27	NA	TRBJ1-1	CASKTQGSGTEAFF	TGTGCCAGCAAAACGCAGGGGTCGGGCACTGAAGCTTTCTTT
NA	TRBV7-6	TRBD1	TRBJ1-1	CASSTEDRGTRTEAFF	TGTGCCAGCAGTACAGAAGACAGGGGAACCCGCACTGAAGCTTTCTTT
NA	TRBV27	NA	TRBJ2-7	CASSSLEVLYEQYF	TGTGCCAGCAGTTCTCTTGAGGTGCTCTACGAGCAGTACTTC
NA	TRBV11-2	TRBD1	TRBJ2-7	CASSPTSGTASPTYEQYF	TGTGCCAGCAGCCCGACCTCTGGGACAGCCTCACCTACCTACGAGCAGTACTTC
NA	TRBV27	NA	TRBJ2-7	CASRPNSYEQYF	TGTGCCAGCAGGCCCAATTCCTACGAGCAGTACTTC
NA	TRBV5-4	TRBD2	TRBJ2-7	CASSLGAGASYEQYF	TGTGCCAGCAGCTTGGGAGCGGGGGCTTCCTACGAGCAGTACTTC
NA	TRBV28	NA	TRBJ2-5	CASSLYLATETQYF	TGTGCCAGCAGTTTATATCTAGCTACAGAGACCCAGTACTTC
NA	TRBV28	NA	TRBJ1-1	CASSFWVTEAFF	TGTGCCAGCAGTTTTTGGGTCACTGAAGCTTTCTTT
NA	TRBV6-5	NA	TRBJ1-4	CASSYSPNAGEKLFF	TGTGCCAGCAGTTACTCCCCTAACGCTGGAGAAAAACTGTTTTTT
NA	TRBV19	TRBD1	TRBJ1-2	CASSISPGGKDGYTF	TGTGCCAGTAGTATTTCCCCAGGGGGCAAGGATGGCTACACCTTC
NA	TRBV28	NA	TRBJ1-1	CASSLIRETEAFF	TGTGCCAGCAGTTTAATTCGGGAAACTGAAGCTTTCTTT
NA	TRBV18	TRBD1	TRBJ2-7	CASSGGQGAEQYF	TGTGCCAGCTCAGGGGGACAGGGTGCCGAGCAGTACTTC
NA	TRBV5-1	NA	TRBJ1-2	CASSPMGSVGYGYTF	TGCGCCAGCAGCCCTATGGGGTCGGTTGGCTATGGCTACACCTTC
NA	TRBV27	TRBD2	TRBJ2-1	CASIPTGTSGYNEQFF	TGTGCCAGCATCCCGACCGGGACTAGCGGTTACAATGAGCAGTTCTTC
NA	TRBV7-9	NA	TRBJ2-2	CASSSTGTGELFF	TGTGCCAGCAGCTCGACAGGCACCGGGGAGCTGTTTTTT
NA	TRBV11-2	NA	TRBJ2-7	CASSPAGPYYEQYF	TGTGCCAGCAGCCCGGCCGGGCCTTACTACGAGCAGTACTTC
NA	TRBV5-1	TRBD1	TRBJ1-2	CASSYRGGYTF	TGCGCCAGCAGCTACAGGGGCGGCTACACCTTC
NA	TRBV7-9	TRBD2	TRBJ2-7	CASSRGDWEQYF	TGTGCCAGCAGCCGGGGGGACTGGGAGCAGTACTTC
NA	TRBV18	NA	TRBJ1-2	CASSIGEGGYTF	TGTGCCAGCTCCATCGGAGAGGGTGGCTACACCTTC